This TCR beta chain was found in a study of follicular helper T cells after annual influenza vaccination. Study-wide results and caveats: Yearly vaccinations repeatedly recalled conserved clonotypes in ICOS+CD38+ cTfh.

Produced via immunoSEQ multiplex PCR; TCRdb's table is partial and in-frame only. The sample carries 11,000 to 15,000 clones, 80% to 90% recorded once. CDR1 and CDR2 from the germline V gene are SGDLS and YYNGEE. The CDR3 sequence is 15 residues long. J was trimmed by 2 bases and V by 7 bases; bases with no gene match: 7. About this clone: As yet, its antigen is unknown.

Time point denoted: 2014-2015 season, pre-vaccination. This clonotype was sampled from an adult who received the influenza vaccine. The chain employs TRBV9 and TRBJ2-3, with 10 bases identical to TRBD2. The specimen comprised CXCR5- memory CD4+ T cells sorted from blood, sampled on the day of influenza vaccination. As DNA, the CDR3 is TGTGCCAGCTCCCGTACTAGCGGGGTCACAGATACGCAGTATTTT. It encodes CASSRTSGVTDTQYF. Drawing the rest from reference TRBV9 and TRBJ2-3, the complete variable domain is DSGVTQTPKHLITATGQRVTLRCSPRSGDLSVYWYQQSLDQGLQFLIQYYNGEERAKGNILERFSAQQFPDLHSELNLSSLELGDSALYFCASSRTSGVTDTQYFGPGTRLTVL.